The 16 T cell receptor beta chains listed next were all sequenced from one sample in a study of shared clonotypes between healthy human individuals. Libraries were prepared by immunoSEQ multiplex PCR; TCRdb keeps only in-frame clonotypes and omits some of them. The repertoire consists of 330,000 or so clones, with approximately 74% occurring once and the leading ten covering 10%. Sequencing used memory CD4+ T cells sorted from blood. Subset given: CD45RA-negative fraction. These receptors all come from a man under 40 in good health.

Note on this clone: A much more abundant neighbour one base away suggests this may be a read error. V is TRBV6-6 and J is TRBJ2-7; no definite D call. The CDR3 totals 11 residues. Trimming pared 5 bases from V and 5 bases from J, leaving 7 bases between. Germline CDR1 is MNHNY and CDR2 is SVGAGI (reference sequence). As DNA, the CDR3 is TGTGCCAGCAGTACCTTGGACGAGCAGTACTTC. It is translated as CASSTLDEQYF.

The rearrangement joins TRBV7-2 to TRBJ1-1; TRBD1 aligns across 9 bases. The CDR3 has 15 amino acids. With 5 bases clipped from V and 4 bases from J, the junction kept 8 bases outside the gene matches. Germline assignment: CDR1 SGHTA and CDR2 FQGNSA. CDR3 DNA: TGTGCCAGCAGCCTACAGGGGGCGCGTCCCACTGAAGCTTTCTTT. It translates to CASSLQGARPTEAFF.

The rearrangement links TRBV27 to TRBJ2-7; TRBD2 matches 7 bases. The ends lost 0 bases at V and 2 bases at J; junction bases unmatched: 4. This CDR3 has 15 amino acids. Germline assignment: CDR1 MNHEY and CDR2 SMNVEV (reference sequence). In DNA, the CDR3 is TGTGCCAGCAGTTTATCGATCGGACTAGCCTACGAGCAGTACTTC. Amino acid sequence: CASSLSIGLAYEQYF.

This chain links TRBV5-5 with TRBJ1-5; 7 bases map to TRBD1. With 4 bases clipped from V and 7 bases from J, the junction kept 11 bases outside the gene matches. This CDR3 is 15 amino acids long. Germline loops: CDR1 SGHKS, CDR2 YYEKEE (reference sequence). The CDR3 here is CASSAEGGGGQPQHF. Here the CDR3 DNA reads TGTGCCAGCAGCGCGGAAGGGGGCGGGGGCCAGCCCCAGCATTTT. Based on the CDR3 plus reference TRBV5-5 and TRBJ1-5, the full variable domain is DAGVTQSPTHLIKTRGQQVTLRCSPISGHKSVSWYQQVLGQGPQFIFQYYEKEERGRGNFPDRFSARQFPNYSSELNVNALLLGDSALYLCASSAEGGGGQPQHFGDGTRLSIL.

Only one count was recorded for this clone. The chain has TRBV15 and TRBJ2-3, with D possibly matching TRBD1 (5 bases). The CDR3 is made up of 13 amino acids. Germline CDR1 reads LNHNV; CDR2 reads YYDKDF (reference sequence). The V end was cut by 0 bases, the J end by 9 bases, with 10 bases between. This chain's CDR3 is CATSRDLPGTQYF. CDR3 nucleotides: TGTGCCACCAGCAGAGACCTCCCAGGGACGCAGTATTTT.

The chain couples TRBV15 to TRBJ2-1; D is possibly TRBD2 (6 bases). The V and J ends lost 0 bases and 2 bases respectively, with 14 bases between them. The germline V gene encodes CDR1 LNHNV and CDR2 YYDKDF (reference sequence). The CDR3 has 17 residues. The CDR3 sequence is CATSRDVGLGAYNEQFF. The CDR3 DNA sequence: TGTGCCACCAGCAGAGATGTGGGACTTGGGGCCTACAATGAGCAGTTCTTC.

This clone was seen only a few times. The CDR3 nucleotides read TGTGCCAGCAGTTTACGACTAGCGGGAGGGTACAATGAGCAGTTCTTC. As protein: CASSLRLAGGYNEQFF. The chain joins TRBV27 to TRBJ2-1, with 14 nucleotides matching TRBD2. This CDR3 region has 16 residues. V gave up 2 bases and J gave up 4 bases; unmatched junction bases: 1. In germline, CDR1 is MNHEY, CDR2 SMNVEV (reference sequence).

This clone was counted a single time. The chain recombines TRBV7-2 with TRBJ2-1; 9 bases are a match to TRBD1. The CDR3 covers 14 residues. V lost 7 bases, J lost 6 bases, and 7 bases stayed unmatched. Germline lookup yields CDR1 SGHTA and CDR2 FQGNSA. CDR3 region: CASNNRGLINEQFF. In DNA form, the CDR3 reads TGTGCCAGCAACAACAGGGGGCTCATCAATGAGCAGTTCTTC.

The rearrangement links TRBV5-1 to TRBJ2-1, with D maybe TRBD1 (5 bases). Germline V gene lookup returns CDR1 SGHRS and CDR2 YFSETQ. The CDR3 is 15 residues long. Trimming stripped 7 bases from V and 0 bases from J, with 14 bases between. CDR3 in DNA: TGCGCCAGCCAACCGCAGGGTAACTCCTACAATGAGCAGTTCTTC. Protein sequence: CASQPQGNSYNEQFF.

The chain joins TRBV6-5 to TRBJ1-6, with a weak D call TRBD1 (6 bases). Germline assignment: CDR1 MNHEY and CDR2 SVGAGI. V dropped 4 bases and J dropped 7 bases, with 17 bases sitting between them. This CDR3 contains 16 residues. The CDR3 DNA sequence: TGTGCCAGCAGTTCTAACTCCGGGACACCCAATTCACCCCTCCACTTT. Translated: CASSSNSGTPNSPLHF.

This clone was seen just once. The CDR3 bases are TGTGCCAGCAGCCCCCTTGGCGGGAGGACGTTCAATGAGCAGTTCTTC. Protein: CASSPLGGRTFNEQFF. The chain joins TRBV11-2 to TRBJ2-1; TRBD2 matches at 8 bases. V was clipped by 5 bases and J by 6 bases; unmatched bases: 12. Germline assignment: CDR1 SGHAT and CDR2 FQNNGV. The CDR3 is 16 amino acids. Full variable domain (outside the CDR3, taken from reference TRBV11-2 and TRBJ2-1): EAGVAQSPRYKIIEKRQSVAFWCNPISGHATLYWYQQILGQGPKLLIQFQNNGVVDDSQLPKDRFSAERLKGVDSTLKIQPAKLEDSAVYLCASSPLGGRTFNEQFFGPGTRLTVL.

The chain joins TRBV7-3 to TRBJ2-5; no clear D gene. V was shortened by 1 base and J by 5 bases, with 8 bases between the two germline ends. Germline assignment: CDR1 SGHTA and CDR2 FQGTGA. CDR3 length equals 13 residues. The CDR3 coding sequence is TGTGCCAGCAGCTTAAACGCGTGGGAGACCCAGTACTTC. Protein sequence: CASSLNAWETQYF.

The gene calls are TRBV15 and TRBJ1-2; 7 nucleotides match TRBD1. This CDR3 is 16 amino acids long. Germline trimming cut 0 bases from V and 3 bases from J; bases unmatched to any gene: 7. Germline CDR1 reads LNHNV; CDR2 reads YYDKDF (reference sequence). The chain's CDR3 is CATSRDSTGDYYGYTF. CDR3 DNA: TGTGCCACCAGCAGAGATTCAACAGGGGATTACTATGGCTACACCTTC.

The chain joins TRBV6-1 to TRBJ2-4; D may be TRBD1 (5 bases). Germline assignment: CDR1 MNHNS and CDR2 SASEGT. The CDR3 spans 17 residues. V lost 1 base and J lost 0, with 13 bases in between. CDR3 nucleotide sequence: TGTGCCAGCAGTGAAGTTCCTGCAGGGTTAGCCAAAAACATTCAGTACTTC. It yields the protein CASSEVPAGLAKNIQYF.

The chain carries TRBV27 and TRBJ2-6, with 7 nucleotides matching TRBD1. Germline V gives CDR1 MNHEY, CDR2 SMNVEV (reference sequence). The junction had 14 bases not matched to a gene; V was cut back by 6 bases and J by 0 bases. The CDR3 sequence is 19 residues long. In DNA form, the CDR3 reads TGTGCCAGCAGCCCAAAATACAGGGGTTCCCTCTCTGGGGCCAACGTCCTGACTTTC. The encoded protein is CASSPKYRGSLSGANVLTF.

This clone was counted at least ten times. Germline is not matched at one junction end, which may reflect a read error. The J gene is TRBJ2-2, the V gene TRBV2; D is ambiguous. This CDR3 spans 14 amino acids. In germline, CDR1 is SNHLY, CDR2 FYNNEI. CDR3 sequence: CASNVATNTGELFF. CDR3 DNA: TGCGCCAGCAACGTGGCGACGAACACCGGGGAGCTGTTTTTT.